The 9 T cell receptor beta chains given below trace back to one sample, sequenced in a study of OX40 agonist ivuxolimab in advanced cancers. Method: immunoSEQ multiplex PCR; TCRdb's copy keeps in-frame clones and lacks some. The sample has tens of thousands of clones, about nine tenths seen once. Sequencing used CD4+ or CD8+ T cells sorted from blood, obtained in a trial of the OX40 agonist ivuxolimab. Every receptor here comes from an adult with an advanced solid tumor such as melanoma, head and neck, liver or kidney cancer.

V usage is TRBV7-9 and J usage is TRBJ2-5, with D hard to call. Germline lookup yields CDR1 SEHNR and CDR2 FQNEAQ (reference sequence). This CDR3 is 14 amino acids long. V dropped 5 bases and J dropped 5 bases, with 15 bases sitting between them. Written as DNA, the CDR3 is TGTGCCAGCAGCCCAGGATCTAATTGGGAGACCCAGTACTTC. Encoded protein: CASSPGSNWETQYF.

V usage is TRBV28 and J usage is TRBJ2-5; a weak D match, TRBD2 (5 bases). There are 14 residues in the CDR3. V gave up 3 bases and J gave up 2 bases, with 10 bases separating them. Germline loops: CDR1 MDHEN, CDR2 SYDVKM. CDR3: CASSFLREQETQYF. DNA for the CDR3: TGTGCCAGCAGTTTCCTGAGGGAACAAGAGACCCAGTACTTC.

This clone has more than one count but fewer than ten. J is TRBJ2-3 and V is TRBV12-5; either TRBD1 or TRBD2 may supply D (6 bases each). The CDR3 consists of 15 residues. Germline V lookup: CDR1 LGHNT, CDR2 FRNRAP. V dropped 11 bases and J dropped 3 bases, with 21 bases sitting between them. The CDR3 DNA sequence: TGTGCTTCCTCGGTGGGGGGCGCAGGTACAGATACGCAGTATTTT. This encodes CASSVGGAGTDTQYF.

This chain uses TRBV19 with TRBJ2-1; D not certain. Trimming took 7 bases from V and 5 from J, leaving 15 bases between them. The CDR3 loop spans 14 amino acids. Germline-derived CDR1 and CDR2 are LNHDA and SQIVND (reference sequence). CDR3 in amino acids: CASTPGDRHNEQFF. DNA for the CDR3: TGTGCCAGTACCCCCGGAGATAGGCACAATGAGCAGTTCTTC.

This chain connects TRBV6-6 to TRBJ2-7, with TRBD1 matching over 9 bases. Losses at the gene ends were 5 bases for V and 2 bases for J; bases not matched to a gene: 4. Germline values: CDR1 MNHNY, CDR2 SVGAGI (reference sequence). There are 14 residues in the CDR3. CDR3: CASSTGTGPYEQYF. CDR3 coding DNA: TGTGCCAGCAGTACCGGGACAGGGCCCTACGAGCAGTACTTC.

The chain carries TRBV5-5 and TRBJ1-2; 10 positions agree with TRBD1. Trimming cost V 4 bases and J 2 bases; bases outside gene matches: 8. The CDR3 consists of 16 residues. The germline gives CDR1 SGHKS, CDR2 YYEKEE (reference sequence). The CDR3 DNA reads as TGTGCCAGCAGCCCTCCAAGGACAGGGGGGAACTATGGCTACACCTTC. Translated: CASSPPRTGGNYGYTF.

The chain combines TRBV19 with TRBJ1-5; D is perhaps TRBD1 (5 bases). This CDR3 comprises 19 residues. V dropped 5 bases and J dropped 2 bases, with 25 bases sitting between them. From germline, CDR1 is LNHDA and CDR2 SQIVND (reference sequence). CDR3 sequence (DNA): TGTGCCAGTAGTGCAACCTACCGGGACCGAAATTGGGGCAATCAGCCCCAGCATTTT. This gives the protein CASSATYRDRNWGNQPQHF.

The chain uses TRBV5-5 and TRBJ1-1, with D hard to call. Trimming took off 4 bases at V and 0 bases at J, with 13 bases between the two ends. Germline V gives CDR1 SGHKS, CDR2 YYEKEE (reference sequence). The CDR3 length is 15 residues. The CDR3 DNA reads TGTGCCAGCAGCGGATTACTCAGCATGAACACTGAAGCTTTCTTT. As protein: CASSGLLSMNTEAFF.

The chain links TRBV6-6 to TRBJ1-4, with a tentative D call TRBD1 (5 bases). Germline CDR1 and CDR2: MNHNY and SVGAGI (reference sequence). Trimming shortened V by 7 bases and J by 8 bases, and 14 bases separated the two germline ends. The CDR3 covers 13 residues. This chain's CDR3 is CASTQGSLEKLFF. DNA of the CDR3: TGTGCCAGCACTCAGGGTTCTTTGGAAAAACTGTTTTTT.